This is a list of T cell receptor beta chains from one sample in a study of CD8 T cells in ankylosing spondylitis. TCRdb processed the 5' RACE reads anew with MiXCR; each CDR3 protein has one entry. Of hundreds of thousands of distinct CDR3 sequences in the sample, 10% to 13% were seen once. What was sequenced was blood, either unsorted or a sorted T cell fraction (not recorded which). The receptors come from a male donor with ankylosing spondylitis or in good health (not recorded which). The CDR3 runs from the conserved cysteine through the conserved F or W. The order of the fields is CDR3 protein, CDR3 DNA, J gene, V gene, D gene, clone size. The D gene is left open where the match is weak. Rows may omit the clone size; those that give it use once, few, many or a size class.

cdr3_aa: CASSLTGRSNYGYTF; cdr3_nt: TGTGCCAGCAGCTTGACAGGGCGTTCCAACTATGGCTACACCTTC; j_call: TRBJ1-2; v_call: TRBV5-5; d_call: NA; clone_size: many
cdr3_aa: CVSSHQKAILGANVLTF; cdr3_nt: TGTGTCAGCAGCCATCAGAAGGCGATATTAGGAGCCAACGTCCTGACTTTC; j_call: TRBJ2-6; v_call: TRBV5-3; d_call: NA; clone_size: NA
cdr3_aa: CASADRSATEAFF; cdr3_nt: TGTGCCAGTGCGGACCGTTCGGCCACTGAAGCTTTCTTT; j_call: TRBJ1-1; v_call: TRBV19; d_call: NA; clone_size: few
cdr3_aa: CASSFGRVYEKLFF; cdr3_nt: TGTGCCAGCAGCTTCGGCAGGGTGTATGAAAAACTGTTTTTT; j_call: TRBJ1-4; v_call: TRBV5-5; d_call: NA; clone_size: many
cdr3_aa: CASSLTGGVQPQHF; cdr3_nt: TGTGCCAGCAGTTTAACAGGTGGTGTTCAGCCCCAGCATTTT; j_call: TRBJ1-5; v_call: TRBV27; d_call: NA; clone_size: many
cdr3_aa: CASSSSMNTEAFF; cdr3_nt: TGTGCCAGCAGTTCGTCCATGAACACTGAAGCTTTCTTT; j_call: TRBJ1-1; v_call: TRBV7-2; d_call: NA; clone_size: many
cdr3_aa: CASSLGSQGRTEAFF; cdr3_nt: TGCGCCAGCAGCTTGGGATCACAGGGGCGTACTGAAGCTTTCTTT; j_call: TRBJ1-1; v_call: TRBV5-1; d_call: TRBD1; clone_size: NA
cdr3_aa: CASSQAMVETQYF; cdr3_nt: TGCGCCAGCAGCCAAGCTATGGTAGAGACCCAGTACTTC; j_call: TRBJ2-5; v_call: TRBV4-1; d_call: NA; clone_size: many
cdr3_aa: CASSSQLPRGTLNYGYTF; cdr3_nt: TGTGCCAGCAGTTCACAACTCCCCCGAGGGACTCTAAACTATGGCTACACCTTC; j_call: TRBJ1-2; v_call: TRBV27; d_call: NA; clone_size: few
cdr3_aa: CASSSMGQGTGELFF; cdr3_nt: TGCGCCAGCAGCTCTATGGGACAGGGCACCGGGGAGCTGTTTTTT; j_call: TRBJ2-2; v_call: TRBV5-1; d_call: TRBD1; clone_size: many
cdr3_aa: CASSLAGQPQHF; cdr3_nt: TGTGCCAGCAGCTTGGCTGGTCAGCCCCAGCATTTT; j_call: TRBJ1-5; v_call: TRBV7-9; d_call: NA; clone_size: many
cdr3_aa: CASSPPGGRGNTIYF; cdr3_nt: TGTGCCAGCAGCCCCCCGGGAGGACGCGGAAACACCATATATTTT; j_call: TRBJ1-3; v_call: TRBV7-2; d_call: NA; clone_size: many
cdr3_aa: CASSLRGLIPSNQPQHF; cdr3_nt: TGTGCCAGCAGCTTGAGGGGGTTGATTCCTAGCAATCAGCCCCAGCATTTT; j_call: TRBJ1-5; v_call: TRBV5-6; d_call: NA; clone_size: NA
cdr3_aa: CAISESGGLGTEAFF; cdr3_nt: TGTGCCATCAGTGAGTCTGGGGGACTTGGCACTGAAGCTTTCTTT; j_call: TRBJ1-1; v_call: TRBV10-3; d_call: NA; clone_size: many
cdr3_aa: CAASDVQGLAGLAPTYNEQFF; cdr3_nt: TGTGCCGCCAGTGATGTCCAGGGACTAGCGGGGCTAGCTCCCACCTACAATGAGCAGTTCTTC; j_call: TRBJ2-1; v_call: TRBV24-1; d_call: TRBD2; clone_size: NA
cdr3_aa: CASRKTGAYNEQFF; cdr3_nt: TGTGCCAGCAGGAAGACAGGGGCCTACAATGAGCAGTTCTTC; j_call: TRBJ2-1; v_call: TRBV6-1; d_call: TRBD1; clone_size: many
cdr3_aa: CASSFDSGGGTDTQYF; cdr3_nt: TGTGCCAGCAGCTTCGATAGCGGGGGAGGCACAGATACGCAGTATTTT; j_call: TRBJ2-3; v_call: TRBV11-2; d_call: TRBD2; clone_size: NA
cdr3_aa: CSVFPGTELTDTQYF; cdr3_nt: TGCAGCGTTTTTCCCGGGACGGAACTCACAGATACGCAGTATTTT; j_call: TRBJ2-3; v_call: TRBV29-1; d_call: NA; clone_size: NA
cdr3_aa: CASRPGQGAYEQYF; cdr3_nt: TGTGCCAGCAGACCGGGACAGGGGGCCTACGAGCAGTACTTC; j_call: TRBJ2-7; v_call: TRBV3-1; d_call: TRBD1; clone_size: few
cdr3_aa: CSARGGLAGVYVPYNEQFF; cdr3_nt: TGCAGTGCTAGAGGGGGACTAGCGGGGGTCTACGTCCCCTACAATGAGCAGTTCTTC; j_call: TRBJ2-1; v_call: TRBV20-1; d_call: TRBD2; clone_size: many
cdr3_aa: CASSYSMEGANEQYF; cdr3_nt: TGTGCCAGCAGTTACTCTATGGAAGGGGCGAACGAGCAGTACTTC; j_call: TRBJ2-7; v_call: TRBV6-5; d_call: NA; clone_size: many
cdr3_aa: CASSVVAGKADTQYF; cdr3_nt: TGTGCCAGCAGCGTAGTCGCGGGGAAAGCAGATACGCAGTATTTT; j_call: TRBJ2-3; v_call: TRBV9; d_call: NA; clone_size: few
cdr3_aa: CASSSRRDTGELFF; cdr3_nt: TGTGCCAGCAGCAGTAGACGGGACACCGGGGAGCTGTTTTTT; j_call: TRBJ2-2; v_call: TRBV7-9; d_call: NA; clone_size: many
cdr3_aa: CSTHSGGANTGELFF; cdr3_nt: TGCAGCACCCACTCCGGGGGGGCGAACACCGGGGAGCTGTTTTTT; j_call: TRBJ2-2; v_call: TRBV20-1; d_call: TRBD2; clone_size: many
cdr3_aa: CSARAVRGRETQYF; cdr3_nt: TGCAGTGCTAGAGCGGTTAGGGGTAGGGAGACCCAGTACTTC; j_call: TRBJ2-5; v_call: TRBV20-1; d_call: NA; clone_size: NA
cdr3_aa: CSARDQEGGPGDEQFF; cdr3_nt: TGCAGTGCTAGAGATCAGGAGGGGGGCCCTGGCGATGAGCAGTTCTTC; j_call: TRBJ2-1; v_call: TRBV20-1; d_call: NA; clone_size: NA
cdr3_aa: CATSEERYEQYF; cdr3_nt: TGTGCCACTTCAGAAGAGAGGTACGAGCAGTACTTC; j_call: TRBJ2-7; v_call: TRBV10-3; d_call: NA; clone_size: many
cdr3_aa: CASSISRNSPLHF; cdr3_nt: TGTGCCAGTAGTATATCCAGAAATTCACCCCTCCACTTT; j_call: TRBJ1-6; v_call: TRBV19; d_call: NA; clone_size: few
cdr3_aa: CASSAAASSYNEQFF; cdr3_nt: TGTGCCAGCAGTGCCGCCGCCAGCTCCTACAATGAGCAGTTCTTC; j_call: TRBJ2-1; v_call: TRBV7-2; d_call: NA; clone_size: NA
cdr3_aa: CSGDGGPNNEQFF; cdr3_nt: TGCAGTGGCGACGGGGGACCCAACAATGAGCAGTTCTTC; j_call: TRBJ2-1; v_call: TRBV20-1; d_call: NA; clone_size: many
cdr3_aa: CASSPGLPADEQYF; cdr3_nt: TGTGCCAGCAGTCCTGGGCTGCCCGCGGACGAGCAGTACTTC; j_call: TRBJ2-7; v_call: TRBV12-3/TRBV12-4; d_call: NA; clone_size: many
cdr3_aa: CATSDFRGADGYTF; cdr3_nt: TGTGCCACCAGTGATTTTCGAGGGGCCGATGGCTACACCTTC; j_call: TRBJ1-2; v_call: TRBV24-1; d_call: NA; clone_size: many
cdr3_aa: CSASSARGIWPQHF; cdr3_nt: TGCAGTGCTAGCTCCGCGAGGGGGATATGGCCCCAGCATTTT; j_call: TRBJ1-5; v_call: TRBV20-1; d_call: NA; clone_size: many
cdr3_aa: CASSLGTGLGAQYF; cdr3_nt: TGTGCCAGCAGTCTCGGGACAGGGCTCGGGGCCCAGTACTTC; j_call: TRBJ2-5; v_call: TRBV6-6; d_call: TRBD1; clone_size: few
cdr3_aa: CASSLGPPYSGANVLTF; cdr3_nt: TGTGCCAGCAGCTTAGGCCCCCCTTACTCTGGGGCCAACGTCCTGACTTTC; j_call: TRBJ2-6; v_call: TRBV7-2; d_call: NA; clone_size: many
cdr3_aa: CASSIIGYSNQPQHF; cdr3_nt: TGTGCCAGTAGTATCATCGGCTATAGCAATCAGCCCCAGCATTTT; j_call: TRBJ1-5; v_call: TRBV19; d_call: NA; clone_size: many
cdr3_aa: CAGRRDREPGELFF; cdr3_nt: TGTGCCGGCCGCCGGGACAGGGAACCCGGGGAGCTGTTTTTT; j_call: TRBJ2-2; v_call: TRBV30; d_call: TRBD1; clone_size: NA
cdr3_aa: CASSHPDRVETQYF; cdr3_nt: TGTGCCAGCAGTCACCCGGACAGGGTGGAGACCCAGTACTTC; j_call: TRBJ2-5; v_call: TRBV28; d_call: TRBD1; clone_size: NA
cdr3_aa: CAVRRSYEQYF; cdr3_nt: TGTGCCGTCCGGAGGTCCTACGAGCAGTACTTC; j_call: TRBJ2-7; v_call: TRBV12-3/TRBV12-4; d_call: NA; clone_size: many
cdr3_aa: CASSLEAVGETQYF; cdr3_nt: TGCGCCAGCAGCTTGGAAGCCGTAGGAGAGACCCAGTACTTC; j_call: TRBJ2-5; v_call: TRBV5-1; d_call: NA; clone_size: NA
cdr3_aa: CASGLRLGNAHEQYF; cdr3_nt: TGCGCCAGCGGGCTTCGTCTTGGCAACGCGCACGAGCAGTACTTC; j_call: TRBJ2-7; v_call: TRBV5-1; d_call: NA; clone_size: many
cdr3_aa: CASSQDGSGANVLTF; cdr3_nt: TGTGCCAGCAGCCAGGACGGTTCTGGGGCCAACGTCCTGACTTTC; j_call: TRBJ2-6; v_call: TRBV9; d_call: NA; clone_size: few
cdr3_aa: CASSLRTVQNTEAFF; cdr3_nt: TGTGCCAGCAGCCTAAGGACAGTTCAGAACACTGAAGCTTTCTTT; j_call: TRBJ1-1; v_call: TRBV7-9; d_call: NA; clone_size: many
cdr3_aa: CASSAGTSNTGELFF; cdr3_nt: TGTGCCAGCAGTGCCGGGACTAGTAACACCGGGGAGCTGTTTTTT; j_call: TRBJ2-2; v_call: TRBV28; d_call: TRBD2; clone_size: NA
cdr3_aa: CATSRVSGGAADTQYF; cdr3_nt: TGTGCCACCAGCAGAGTTAGCGGGGGGGCTGCAGATACGCAGTATTTT; j_call: TRBJ2-3; v_call: TRBV15; d_call: TRBD2; clone_size: many
cdr3_aa: CASSVGTGNQPQHF; cdr3_nt: TGTGCCAGCAGCGTAGGAACGGGGAATCAGCCCCAGCATTTT; j_call: TRBJ1-5; v_call: TRBV9; d_call: NA; clone_size: many
cdr3_aa: CASSPSTGPYEQYF; cdr3_nt: TGTGCCAGCTCACCCTCCACAGGGCCCTACGAGCAGTACTTC; j_call: TRBJ2-7; v_call: TRBV18; d_call: NA; clone_size: many
cdr3_aa: CASSPQSGSGEKLFF; cdr3_nt: TGTGCCAGCAGCCCCCAGAGTGGGTCGGGTGAAAAACTGTTTTTT; j_call: TRBJ1-4; v_call: TRBV7-2; d_call: NA; clone_size: many
cdr3_aa: CASSPRGESSGANVLTF; cdr3_nt: TGCGCCAGCAGCCCCCGTGGAGAGAGCTCTGGGGCCAACGTCCTGACTTTC; j_call: TRBJ2-6; v_call: TRBV5-1; d_call: NA; clone_size: many
cdr3_aa: CASSISPADQPQHF; cdr3_nt: TGTGCCAGTAGTATCTCGCCAGCGGATCAGCCCCAGCATTTT; j_call: TRBJ1-5; v_call: TRBV19; d_call: NA; clone_size: NA
cdr3_aa: CASSYSVGGPGANVLTF; cdr3_nt: TGTGCCAGCAGTTACTCGGTTGGGGGTCCTGGGGCCAACGTCCTGACTTTC; j_call: TRBJ2-6; v_call: TRBV6-5; d_call: NA; clone_size: NA